This T cell receptor (beta chain) emerged from a study of blood T cell repertoires in COVID-19. Produced via immunoSEQ multiplex PCR; TCRdb's table is partial and in-frame only. The sample shows some 200,000 clones, about 90% of them seen only once. Trimming took off 6 bases at V and 0 bases at J, with 13 bases between the two ends. This CDR3 comprises 16 residues. Germline V lookup: CDR1 SGHDT, CDR2 YYEEEE. The chain carries TRBV5-6 and TRBJ2-6, with a weak D call TRBD1 (6 bases). The sample taken for sequencing was peripheral blood. The TCR comes from a man under 40 with acute or convalescent COVID-19. CDR3 in amino acids: CASTRDKNSGANVLTF. DNA for the CDR3: TGTGCCAGCACCCGGGACAAGAACTCTGGGGCCAACGTCCTGACTTTC. The full variable domain, with the rest looked up from reference TRBV5-6 and TRBJ2-6, is DAGVTQSPTHLIKTRGQQVTLRCSPKSGHDTVSWYQQALGQGPQFIFQYYEEEERQRGNFPDRFSGHQFPNYSSELNVNALLLGDSALYLCASTRDKNSGANVLTFGAGSRLTVL.